These T cell receptor beta chains were read from a single sample in a study of T-cell reconstitution after alpha-beta-depleted transplantation in children. Each CDR3 protein is one row after TCRdb ran MiXCR on the PCR reads. The data show about 370,000 distinct CDR3 sequences, roughly 22% seen once. This specimen was PBMCs from the stem cell graft donor, taken from the stem cell graft. The receptor set was obtained from a human donor who donated a stem cell graft to a child with acute myeloid leukemia. Each CDR3 is given without its conserved first and last residue. Fields, in order: V gene, CDR3 length, D gene, CDR3 protein. The D gene is left open where the match is weak.

V: TRBV9
length: 12
D: .
CDR3: ASSVAGTPYEQY

V: TRBV20-1
length: 10
D: TRBD1
CDR3: SVPGQGDEQF

V: TRBV6-5
length: 12
D: .
CDR3: ASSYSQGLETQY

V: TRBV20-1
length: 11
D: TRBD2
CDR3: SARTSGRGEQY

V: TRBV5-1
length: 11
D: .
CDR3: ASSRGQTGELF

V: TRBV30
length: 12
D: TRBD2
CDR3: ACLTSGAYNEQF

V: TRBV6-5
length: 16
D: TRBD2
CDR3: ASSYTTGGGGHFYEQY

V: TRBV11-2
length: 13
D: .
CDR3: ASSLDRSGAGTQY

V: TRBV7-2
length: 13
D: .
CDR3: ASSLVTGPQETQY

V: TRBV20-1
length: 13
D: .
CDR3: SARVPWGAKNIQY

V: TRBV28
length: 13
D: .
CDR3: ASSLRGLGGNTIY

V: TRBV27
length: 13
D: TRBD1
CDR3: ASRGDRAGWTEAF

V: TRBV12-3/TRBV12-4
length: 15
D: .
CDR3: ASSFGSESSGANVLT

V: TRBV5-8
length: 13
D: .
CDR3: ASSSPGRKSYEQY

V: TRBV7-9
length: 12
D: .
CDR3: ASSPRTDYNEQF

V: TRBV28
length: 13
D: TRBD2
CDR3: ASSFGAGAYNEQF

V: TRBV28
length: 8
D: TRBD2
CDR3: ASGRGEQF

V: TRBV20-1
length: 14
D: TRBD2
CDR3: SARPPGLAGAYEQY

V: TRBV12-3/TRBV12-4
length: 13
D: TRBD2
CDR3: ASTGMAGGNNEQF

V: TRBV12-3/TRBV12-4
length: 13
D: .
CDR3: ASSFSISSTDTQY

V: TRBV20-1
length: 14
D: .
CDR3: SARDASMGESGELF

V: TRBV20-1
length: 13
D: TRBD2
CDR3: SASLLAGFTDEQF

V: TRBV24-1
length: 14
D: TRBD2
CDR3: ATSDLSSSGTGELF

V: TRBV15
length: 12
D: .
CDR3: ATSDPLMFQELF

V: TRBV12-3/TRBV12-4
length: 12
D: .
CDR3: ASTIRPGSNEQF

V: TRBV11-2
length: 13
D: .
CDR3: ASSLTPSGTDTQY

V: TRBV20-1
length: 13
D: .
CDR3: SASDPGPHYNEQF

V: TRBV28
length: 11
D: .
CDR3: ASSKGFPYEQY

V: TRBV27
length: 13
D: TRBD1
CDR3: ASSYTGTGVFRQY

V: TRBV29-1
length: 9
D: .
CDR3: SVRLRDTQY

V: TRBV5-1
length: 12
D: TRBD1
CDR3: ASSLQGTGETQY

V: TRBV4-3
length: 15
D: .
CDR3: ASSQSFARTRSYEQY